The subject of this entry is one T cell receptor beta chain. The data stem from a study of blood T cell repertoires in COVID-19. Whole-study context: Material from acute and convalescent COVID-19 was sourced from the United States, Italy and Spain. T cells, B-cell-depleted T cells, or PBMCs supplied cDNA or gDNA.

Source study methods: The authors estimated nucleated cell counts from reference gene primer amplification. The protocol was immunoSEQ multiplex PCR, while the TCRdb copy is restricted to in-frame clones and leaves out a portion. Clone size and the V and J calls come from that table; the DNA yielded D and trimming. Of about 140,000 clones in the sample, around three quarters were seen once. Sequenced sample: peripheral blood. The source of this sequence is a man in his fifties or sixties with acute or convalescent COVID-19.

Here the CDR3 reads CASTAADYEQYF. The CDR3 coding sequence is TGCGCCAGCACGGCGGCGGATTACGAGCAGTACTTC. The V call is TRBV5-1, the J call TRBJ2-7, with D unclear. With 6 bases removed from V and 4 bases from J, the gap between germline ends came to 11 bases. Germline V gives CDR1 SGHRS, CDR2 YFSETQ. The CDR3 is 12 residues long.